Below are 9 T cell receptor beta chains sequenced from a single sample in a study of blood T cell repertoires in COVID-19. The table came from immunoSEQ multiplex PCR; TCRdb's copy has only in-frame clones and leaves some out. Among approximately 100,000 clones listed, roughly 82% were seen once. The sequencing sample was made of peripheral blood. The receptors shown here come from a man aged 55 to 70 with acute or convalescent COVID-19.

This chain links TRBV12-3 or TRBV12-4 with TRBJ1-1; D is perhaps TRBD1 (6 bases). V was trimmed by 1 base and J by 10 bases, leaving 7 bases between them. The length of the CDR3 is 11 residues. The CDR3 DNA follows: TGTGCCAGCAGTTTAGGACAGGCAGCTTTCTTT. It is translated as CASSLGQAAFF.

The chain carries TRBV6-5 and TRBJ1-4; 11 positions match TRBD1. V lost 0 bases, J lost 8 bases, and 5 bases stayed unmatched. CDR3 length equals 16 residues. In germline, CDR1 is MNHEY, CDR2 SVGAGI. CDR3 sequence: CASSYSGQGAGEKLFF. CDR3 coding DNA: TGTGCCAGCAGTTACTCCGGACAGGGGGCAGGGGAAAAACTGTTTTTT.

The gene calls are TRBV6-5 and TRBJ2-7, with D tentatively TRBD1 (6 bases). CDR3 length equals 14 residues. V lost 4 bases and J 4 bases, leaving 14 bases between the germline ends. The V gene's germline CDR1 is MNHEY and CDR2 SVGAGI. CDR3 loop: CASSFLTGRYEQYF. The CDR3 bases are TGTGCCAGCAGTTTCCTAACAGGGCGTTACGAGCAGTACTTC.

The chain links TRBV4-1 to TRBJ1-4; D may be TRBD1 (5 bases). The V gene lost 4 bases and the J gene lost 8 bases, with 23 bases spanning the gap. This CDR3 has 17 residues. In germline, CDR1 is MGHRA, CDR2 YSYEKL. This chain's CDR3 is CASSPRDGGRGGEKLFF. CDR3 nucleotide sequence: TGCGCCAGCAGCCCCCGAGACGGGGGGAGAGGAGGCGAAAAACTGTTTTTT.

This rearrangement joins TRBV27 to TRBJ2-5; TRBD2 might be the D (5 bases). The CDR3 has 14 residues. CDR1 is MNHEY and CDR2 is SMNVEV in the germline V gene (reference sequence). V was cut by 6 bases and J by 4 bases, with 15 bases left in between. CDR3 in DNA: TGTGCCAGCAGGGCCCCCGGGATTGGAGAGACCCAGTACTTC. This sequence encodes CASRAPGIGETQYF.

This chain joins TRBV29-1 and TRBJ1-2; 8 bases agree with TRBD1. Looked up from germline, CDR1 is SQVTM and CDR2 is ANQGSEA. The CDR3 spans 14 residues. With V trimmed by 2 bases and J by 7 bases, 9 bases remained unmatched. CDR3 DNA sequence: TGCAGCGTTGAATGGGGTTCGACAGGGGTTGGCTACACCTTC. Its protein is CSVEWGSTGVGYTF.

The V and J genes are TRBV12-3 or TRBV12-4 and TRBJ1-4; D possibly corresponds to TRBD1 (6 bases). V was pared by 3 bases and J by 8 bases, with 10 bases between. The CDR3 extends over 13 amino acids. DNA for the CDR3: TGTGCCAGCAGTTTTGCTGGGGGCGAAAAACTGTTTTTT. Residues: CASSFAGGEKLFF.

The chain is built from TRBV4-3 and TRBJ2-6, with D hard to call. V shed 1 base and J shed 0 bases, with 10 bases lying between them. Germline CDR1 and CDR2: LGHNA and YSLEER. This CDR3 has 17 amino acids. CDR3 sequence (DNA): TGCGCCAGCAGCCAAGTTCCAGCGATCTCTGGGGCCAACGTCCTGACTTTC. Protein: CASSQVPAISGANVLTF.

The V and J genes are TRBV29-1 and TRBJ2-7, with 11 bases matching TRBD2. CDR1 and CDR2 (germline): SQVTM, ANQGSEA. This CDR3 has 14 amino acids. The V gene end was trimmed by 5 bases and the J gene end by 5 bases; junction bases not matched to a gene: 8. This CDR3 is CSVLGLAGGDEQYF. The CDR3 DNA reads TGCAGCGTTCTGGGGCTAGCGGGAGGCGACGAGCAGTACTTC.